This TCR beta chain was sequenced for a study of cytomegalovirus exposure and HLA in healthy donors. PCR amplification relied on 60 Vbeta primers (plus 13 Jbeta primers). Generated by immunoSEQ multiplex PCR, the TCRdb table keeps only in-frame clones and is missing some. This table has some 150,000 clones, around 80% appearing once. When sampled, the donors appeared nominally healthy, though they likely had unrecorded immune exposures. The V and J ends lost 7 bases and 12 bases, in that order; junction bases with no gene match: 12. The germline CDR1 and CDR2 sequences are MNHNS and SASEGT. The CDR3 spans 13 residues.

V is TRBV6-1 and J is TRBJ1-5; 7 bases align to TRBD1. The sample comprised PBMCs. The receptor comes from a man aged 25 to 40 in good health and CMV-seronegative. In DNA form, the CDR3 reads TGTGCCAGCACCAACGGGCCAGGGGGTCACCAGCATTTT. Protein product: CASTNGPGGHQHF.